In this sample, the clone carrying this TCR beta chain turned up many times. The germline V and J ends were trimmed by 2 bases and 5 bases, with 9 bases remaining between them. Looked up from germline, CDR1 is SEHNR and CDR2 is FQNEAQ (reference sequence). CDR3 size: 13 residues. The data belong to a study of human T cells and chemical hapten exposure. Study as a whole: Sensitization was performed using 2% DPC on an approximately 2 cm by approximately 2 cm upper inner arm skin site. Patches that contained 0.01% DPC were applied to the upper back and read at 6 days.

Time point specified: pre-sensitization, week 0. Treatment meaning: therapeutic diphenylcyclopropenone sensitization with weekly scalp DPC. From whole blood left unfractionated, total RNA was extracted. TCRdb processed the RACE reads anew with MiXCR; each CDR3 protein has one entry. The table has a few hundred thousand distinct CDR3 sequences, approximately 8.6% seen once; the top ten hold about 2.1%. The receptor comes from a woman aged 35 to 49 with alopecia areata. Some clones in this sample may be carry-over from other donors' samples. The chain uses TRBV7-9 and TRBJ1-1; no firm D call. Here the sequenced sample was whole blood, taken in connection with sensitization to the hapten diphenylcyclopropenone (DPC). For the CDR3, the DNA is TGTGCCAGCAGCTTATCCGCGGAAACTGAAGCTTTCTTT. It is translated as CASSLSAETEAFF. Drawing the rest from reference TRBV7-9 and TRBJ1-1, the complete variable domain is DTGVSQNPRHKITKRGQNVTFRCDPISEHNRLYWYRQTLGQGPEFLTYFQNEAQLEKSRLLSDRFSAERPKGSFSTLEIQRTEQGDSAMYLCASSLSAETEAFFGQGTRLTVV.